The rows below give T cell receptor beta chains drawn from one sample of a study of blood T cells in healthy people across ages. In TCRdb, the 5' RACE reads were re-called with MiXCR into one record per CDR3 protein. The repertoire holds 580,000 or so distinct CDR3 sequences, with 47% as singletons. Material: blood. Source of these receptors: an elderly man in good health. The CDR3 runs from the conserved cysteine through the conserved F or W. Fields, in order: CDR3 length, V gene, J gene, CDR3 protein.

>15|TRBV4-3|TRBJ2-1
CASSQESGGAQEQFF
>14|TRBV6-6|TRBJ1-6
CASSYMEESSPLHF
>17|TRBV5-1|TRBJ2-5
CASFAPLTGVPKETQYF
>15|TRBV5-1|TRBJ2-7
CASSFRELRSYEQYF
>15|TRBV4-1|TRBJ1-2
CASSQNHQANYGYTF
>13|TRBV20-1|TRBJ2-1
CSASGTSVNEQFF
>14|TRBV20-1|TRBJ2-1
CSASGGAAYNEQFF
>16|TRBV7-2|TRBJ2-3
CASRPGTSGGRDTQYF
>14|TRBV18|TRBJ2-5
CASSRTGPQETQYF
>12|TRBV29-1|TRBJ2-7
CSAAGQGVQEYF
>14|TRBV21-1|TRBJ2-3
CASSNAQGEDTQYF
>13|TRBV10-3|TRBJ1-6
CAIRQGRESPLHF
>16|TRBV3-1|TRBJ2-5
CASSQGLAGGQETQYF
>11|TRBV6-5|TRBJ2-7
CASSYGREEYF
>15|TRBV18|TRBJ2-1
CASSLGTATYNEQFF
>11|TRBV7-2|NA
CASSPVGTQYF
>16|TRBV12-3/TRBV12-4|TRBJ2-4
CASSSYPEGGKNIQYF
>15|TRBV20-1|TRBJ1-2
CSARAPGTAYYGYTF
>16|TRBV9|TRBJ1-1
CASSPQVGAMNTEAFF
>15|TRBV10-3|TRBJ2-2
CAIRKGQQNTGELFF
>16|TRBV29-1|TRBJ2-6
CSVEGGGSSGANVLTF
>16|TRBV4-2|NA
CASSLRLAGARETQYF
>16|TRBV6-1|TRBJ2-2
CASSDDRPQNTGELFF
>15|TRBV20-1|TRBJ1-2
CSARAPFQVKYGYTF
>13|TRBV10-3|TRBJ2-5
CAIQPAGGETQYF
>16|TRBV20-1|TRBJ2-5
CSARDGTSGSLETQYF
>16|TRBV4-3|NA
CASSDSPGQGAAEQYF
>13|TRBV6-6|NA
CASNEATYNEQYF
>16|TRBV20-1|TRBJ2-3
CSARDREGLLTDTQYF
>14|TRBV9|TRBJ2-3
CASSVGWGTDTQYF
>12|TRBV27|TRBJ2-1
CASSFRIGEQFF
>16|TRBV28|TRBJ1-2
CASSEQAQDGNYGYTF
>13|TRBV15|TRBJ1-4
CATSRALTEKLFF
>14|TRBV6-1|TRBJ2-3
CASRPDGSTDTQYF
>15|TRBV9|TRBJ2-7
CASSVSVAPGGEQYF
>18|TRBV7-9|TRBJ2-1
CASSYLPGLAGGGNEQFF
>17|TRBV3-1|TRBJ2-6
CASSQDSATSGANVLTF
>15|TRBV10-3|TRBJ1-5
CAIRPTGGLDQPQHF
>16|TRBV9|TRBJ2-1
CASSGSGTSGYNGQFF
>13|TRBV20-1|TRBJ1-2
CSAAGHSNYGYTF
>16|TRBV7-9|TRBJ2-1
CASSLGPGPSQNGQFF